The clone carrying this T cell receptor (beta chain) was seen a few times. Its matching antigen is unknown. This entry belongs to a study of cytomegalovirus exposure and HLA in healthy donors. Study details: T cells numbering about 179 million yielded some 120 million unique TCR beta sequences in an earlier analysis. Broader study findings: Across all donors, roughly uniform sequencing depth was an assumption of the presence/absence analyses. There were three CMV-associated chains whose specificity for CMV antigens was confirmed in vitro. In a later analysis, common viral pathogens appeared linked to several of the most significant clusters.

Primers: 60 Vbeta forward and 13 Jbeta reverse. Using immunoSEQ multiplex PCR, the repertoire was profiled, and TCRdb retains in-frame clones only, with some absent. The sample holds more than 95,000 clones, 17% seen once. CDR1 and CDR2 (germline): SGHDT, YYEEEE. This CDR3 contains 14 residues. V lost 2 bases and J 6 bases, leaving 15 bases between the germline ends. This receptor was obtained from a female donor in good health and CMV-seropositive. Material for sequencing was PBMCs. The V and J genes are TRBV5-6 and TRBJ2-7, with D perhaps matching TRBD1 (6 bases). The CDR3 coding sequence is TGTGCCAGCAGCTTTAGTGTGGGGGCGGGCGAGCAGTACTTC. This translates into CASSFSVGAGEQYF.